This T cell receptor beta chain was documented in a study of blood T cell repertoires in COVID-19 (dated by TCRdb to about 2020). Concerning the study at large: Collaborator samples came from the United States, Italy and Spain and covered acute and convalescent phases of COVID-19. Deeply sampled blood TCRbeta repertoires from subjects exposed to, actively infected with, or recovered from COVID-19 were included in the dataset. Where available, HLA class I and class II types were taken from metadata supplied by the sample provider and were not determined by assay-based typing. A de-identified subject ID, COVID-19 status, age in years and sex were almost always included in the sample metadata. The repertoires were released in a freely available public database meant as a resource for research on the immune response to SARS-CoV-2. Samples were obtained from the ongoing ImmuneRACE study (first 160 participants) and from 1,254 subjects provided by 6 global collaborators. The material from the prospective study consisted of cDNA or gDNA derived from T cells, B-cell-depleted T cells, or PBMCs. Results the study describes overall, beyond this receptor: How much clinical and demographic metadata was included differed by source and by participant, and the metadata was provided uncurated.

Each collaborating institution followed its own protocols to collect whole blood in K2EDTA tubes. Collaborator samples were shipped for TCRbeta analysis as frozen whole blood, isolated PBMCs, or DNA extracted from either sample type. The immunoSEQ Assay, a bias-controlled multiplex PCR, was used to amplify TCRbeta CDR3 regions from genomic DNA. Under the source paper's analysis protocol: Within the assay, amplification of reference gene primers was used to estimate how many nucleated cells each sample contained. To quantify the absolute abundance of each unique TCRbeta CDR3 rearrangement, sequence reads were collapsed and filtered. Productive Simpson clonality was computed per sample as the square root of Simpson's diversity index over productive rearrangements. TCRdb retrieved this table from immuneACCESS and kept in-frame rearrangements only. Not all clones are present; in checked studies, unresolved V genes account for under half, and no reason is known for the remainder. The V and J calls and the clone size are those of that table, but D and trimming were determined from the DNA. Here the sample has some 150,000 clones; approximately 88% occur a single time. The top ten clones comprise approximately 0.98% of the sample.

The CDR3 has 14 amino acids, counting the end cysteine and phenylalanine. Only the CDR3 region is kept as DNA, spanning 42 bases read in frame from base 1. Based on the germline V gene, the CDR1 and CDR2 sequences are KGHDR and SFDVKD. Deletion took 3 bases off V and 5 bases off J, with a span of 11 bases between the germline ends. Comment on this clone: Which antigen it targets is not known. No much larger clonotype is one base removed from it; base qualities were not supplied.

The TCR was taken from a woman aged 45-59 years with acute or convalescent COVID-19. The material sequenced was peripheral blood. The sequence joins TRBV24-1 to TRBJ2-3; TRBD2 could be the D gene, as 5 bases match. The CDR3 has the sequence CATSDMAGLDTQYF. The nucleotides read TGTGCCACCAGTGATATGGCGGGCTTAGATACGCAGTATTTT.